This T cell receptor beta chain originates from a study of T-cell reconstitution after alpha-beta-depleted transplantation in children. Study-wide findings and caveats: Surviving recipient T cells and thymic progenitors accounted for the high day-60 TCRbeta diversity observed in some patients. Reported findings indicate that, about two months after transplant, alpha-beta T cells came from several hundred expanded clones, which were derived from non-depleted graft cells.

This CDR3 has 14 residues. Trimming took 6 bases from V and 11 from J; bases not matched to a gene: 9. To note about this clonotype: Its target is not known. A read error may be the cause here, since a much bigger clone is one base away.

Unique molecular identifiers were built into the TCRbeta library. TCRdb analysed the PCR reads with MiXCR anew, one entry per CDR3 protein. The sample lists fewer than 350,000 distinct CDR3 sequences, about 9.9% seen once, with 23% in the top ten. The receptor was derived from a male patient aged 2-15 years who had a stem cell transplant for chronic granulomatous disease, so the T cells may come from the graft donor. The sample was peripheral blood, taken 180 days after TCRalphabeta/CD19-depleted stem cell transplant. The V and J genes are TRBV12-3 or TRBV12-4 and TRBJ2-3; 12 bases map to TRBD2. The CDR3 here is CASSPSGRGNMQYF. In nucleotides, the CDR3 is TGTGCCAGCAGCCCTAGCGGGAGGGGGAATATGCAGTATTTT.